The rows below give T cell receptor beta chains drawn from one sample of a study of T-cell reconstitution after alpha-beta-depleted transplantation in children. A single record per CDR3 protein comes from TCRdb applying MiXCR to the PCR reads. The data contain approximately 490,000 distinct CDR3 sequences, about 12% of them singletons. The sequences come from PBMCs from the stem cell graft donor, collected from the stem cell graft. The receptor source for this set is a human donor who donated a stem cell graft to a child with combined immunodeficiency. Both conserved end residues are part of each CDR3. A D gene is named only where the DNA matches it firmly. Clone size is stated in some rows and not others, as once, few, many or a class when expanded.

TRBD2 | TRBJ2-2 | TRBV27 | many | CASSLGTSGTGELFF | TGTGCCAGCAGTTTAGGGACTAGCGGCACCGGGGAGCTGTTTTTT
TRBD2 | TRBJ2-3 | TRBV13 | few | CASSHGTRGTDTQYF | TGTGCCAGCAGCCACGGGACTAGGGGCACAGATACGCAGTATTTT
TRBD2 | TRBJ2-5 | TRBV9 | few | CASSPGGRSETQYF | TGTGCCAGCAGCCCGGGGGGGCGGTCGGAGACCCAGTACTTC
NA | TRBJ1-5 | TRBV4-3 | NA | CASSQAPGNQPQHF | TGCGCCAGCAGCCAGGCCCCAGGCAATCAGCCCCAGCATTTT
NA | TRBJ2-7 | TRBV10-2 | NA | CASSVSNRVEQYF | TGCGCCAGCAGTGTGTCGAACAGGGTCGAGCAGTACTTC
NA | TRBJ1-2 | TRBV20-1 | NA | CSARDPGGGSGNYGYTF | TGCAGTGCTAGAGATCCGGGAGGTGGGTCAGGGAACTATGGCTACACCTTC
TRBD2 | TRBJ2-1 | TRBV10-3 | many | CAISEKAGTINEQFF | TGTGCCATCAGTGAGAAGGCAGGGACTATCAATGAGCAGTTCTTC
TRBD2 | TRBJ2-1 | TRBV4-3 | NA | CASSQGAGELSSYNEQFF | TGCGCCAGCAGCCAAGGAGCGGGGGAGCTGAGCTCCTACAATGAGCAGTTCTTC
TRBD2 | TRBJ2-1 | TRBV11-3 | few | CASSTRLAWKEEQFF | TGTGCCAGCAGCACCCGACTAGCCTGGAAGGAAGAGCAGTTCTTC
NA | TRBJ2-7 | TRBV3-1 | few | CASSQGLEVAYEQYF | TGTGCCAGCAGCCAAGGACTTGAAGTCGCCTACGAGCAGTACTTC
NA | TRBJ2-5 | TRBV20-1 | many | CSAGAIPGLPLETQYF | TGCAGTGCTGGGGCCATACCGGGACTGCCATTGGAGACCCAGTACTTC
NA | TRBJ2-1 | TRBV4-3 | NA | CASSQDPGPGYEQFF | TGCGCCAGCAGCCAAGATCCTGGTCCGGGGTACGAGCAGTTCTTC
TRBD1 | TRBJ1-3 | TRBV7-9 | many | CASSPRDPGGLGNTIYF | TGTGCCAGCAGCCCGAGGGATCCAGGGGGCCTAGGAAACACCATATATTTT